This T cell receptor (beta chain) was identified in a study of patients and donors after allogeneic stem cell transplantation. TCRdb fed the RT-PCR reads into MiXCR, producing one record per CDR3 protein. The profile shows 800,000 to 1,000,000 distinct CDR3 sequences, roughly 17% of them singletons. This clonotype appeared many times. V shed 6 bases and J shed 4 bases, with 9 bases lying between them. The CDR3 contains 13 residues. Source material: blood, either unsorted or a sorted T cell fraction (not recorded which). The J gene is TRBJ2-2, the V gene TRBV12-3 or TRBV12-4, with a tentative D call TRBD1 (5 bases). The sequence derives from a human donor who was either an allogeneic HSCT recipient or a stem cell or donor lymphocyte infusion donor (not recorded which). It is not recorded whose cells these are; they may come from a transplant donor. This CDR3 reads CASSPGFTGELFF. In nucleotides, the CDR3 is TGTGCCAGCAGCCCAGGGTTCACCGGGGAGCTGTTTTTT.